Each of the 32 T cell receptor beta chains below was sequenced from the same sample in a study of T cells in Graves' hyperthyroidism and ophthalmopathy. RNA transcripts yielded amplified TCR beta CDR3 regions. HTBI primers were the set used in a first-round RT-PCR of the TCR CDR3. TCRdb redid the calling of the multiplex PCR reads with MiXCR, one entry per CDR3 protein. The table lists about 640,000 distinct CDR3 sequences, less than 25% of them singletons. Sequencing was carried out using blood. The receptors derive from a man aged 25-45 years with Graves' ophthalmopathy.

The sample holds many counts of this clonotype. This sequence joins TRBV6-1 and TRBJ1-5; D is ambiguous. Germline CDR1 MNHNS, CDR2 SASEGT. The CDR3 is 13 amino acids. V gave up 9 bases and J gave up 0 bases, with 9 bases separating them. The CDR3 region has the DNA TGTGCCAGTCGGGAGGTTAGCAATCAGCCCCAGCATTTT. It encodes CASREVSNQPQHF.

This clonotype came up many times. The CDR3 DNA follows: TGTGCCAGCAGCTTAGTGGATCGCTCCTACGAGCAGTACTTC. This codes for CASSLVDRSYEQYF. V usage is TRBV11-2 and J usage is TRBJ2-7, with D unresolved. Trimming removed 1 base from V and 0 bases from J, with 7 bases in between. CDR3 length: 14 residues. Per the germline V gene, CDR1 is SGHAT and CDR2 is FQNNGV.

The rearrangement uses TRBV30 and TRBJ2-3, with D tentatively TRBD2 (6 bases). The V end lost 1 base, the J end lost 2 bases, and 10 bases lay between the germline ends. Germline lookup yields CDR1 GTSNPN and CDR2 SVGIG (reference sequence). CDR3 length: 14 residues. As DNA, the CDR3 is TGTGCCTGGAGTGAGGGACTTCCCACAGATACGCAGTATTTT. Translation: CAWSEGLPTDTQYF. Using reference TRBV30 and TRBJ2-3 for the parts outside the CDR3, the full variable domain is SQTIHQWPATLVQPVGSPLSLECTVEGTSNPNLYWYRQAAGRGLQLLFYSVGIGQISSEVPQNLSASRPQDRQFILSSKKLLLSDSGFYLCAWSEGLPTDTQYFGPGTRLTVL.

The sample holds many counts of this clonotype. J is TRBJ2-7 and V is TRBV28, with D tentatively TRBD2 (6 bases). This CDR3 region has 16 residues. Germline-derived CDR1 and CDR2 are MDHEN and SYDVKM. Trimming removed 1 base from V and 4 bases from J, with 17 bases in between. In DNA, the CDR3 is TGTGCCAGCAGTTTATTCGGGGCGGGAAAGTCGTACGAGCAGTACTTC. It yields the protein CASSLFGAGKSYEQYF. The full variable domain, in which reference TRBV28 and TRBJ2-7 provide the parts outside the CDR3, is DVKVTQSSRYLVKRTGEKVFLECVQDMDHENMFWYRQDPGLGLRLIYFSYDVKMKEKGDIPEGYSVSREKKERFSLILESASTNQTSMYLCASSLFGAGKSYEQYFGPGTRLTVT.

This clonotype was picked up many times. The J gene is TRBJ1-5, the V gene TRBV12-3 or TRBV12-4; tentatively, D is TRBD1 (6 bases). The CDR3 is 17 residues long. Trimming took 5 bases from V and 5 from J, leaving 22 bases between them. Here the CDR3 reads CASSLRTGHPVDQPQHF. The CDR3 DNA reads TGTGCCAGCAGTCTCCGAACGGGACACCCGGTGGATCAGCCCCAGCATTTT.

This clonotype was observed a handful of times. The chain employs TRBV7-2 and TRBJ1-1; D is perhaps TRBD1 (5 bases). Germline CDR1 is SGHTA and CDR2 is FQGNSA. The CDR3 runs to 15 residues. V lost 1 base and J 1 base, leaving 10 bases between the germline ends. In DNA form, the CDR3 reads TGTGCCAGCAGCTTAGGGGGCTCACGGAACACTGAAGCTTTCTTT. This codes for CASSLGGSRNTEAFF. The whole variable domain, filled in from reference TRBV7-2 and TRBJ1-1, reads GAGVSQSPSNKVTEKGKDVELRCDPISGHTALYWYRQSLGQGLEFLIYFQGNSAPDKSGLPSDRFSAERTGGSVSTLTIQRTQQEDSAVYLCASSLGGSRNTEAFFGQGTRLTVV.

This clonotype was detected a few times. This chain connects TRBV4-3 to TRBJ2-5; D may be TRBD2 (7 bases). The CDR3 length is 17 residues. Trimming stripped 0 bases from V and 5 bases from J, with 19 bases between. Germline CDR1 LGHNA, CDR2 YSLEER. CDR3 residues: CASSQEFGGRGGETQYF. In nucleotides, the CDR3 is TGCGCCAGCAGCCAAGAGTTCGGCGGGAGAGGGGGGGAGACCCAGTACTTC.

This clonotype was detected only a few times. The chain carries TRBV20-1 and TRBJ1-5; 8 bases are a match to TRBD1. The V and J ends lost 7 bases and 6 bases, in that order; junction bases with no gene match: 5. Germline assignment: CDR1 DFQATT and CDR2 SNEGSKA (reference sequence). The CDR3 totals 12 residues. The CDR3 DNA follows: TGCAGTGTCCAGACAGGGGCTCAGCCCCAGCATTTT. It is translated as CSVQTGAQPQHF.

J is TRBJ1-1 and V is TRBV5-6, with D maybe TRBD1 (5 bases). CDR1 and CDR2 from the germline V gene are SGHDT and YYEEEE. This CDR3 has 21 amino acids. Deletions cut 0 bases from V and 0 bases from J, with 27 bases between. This CDR3 is CASSLVSGPRKVQRMNTEAFF. As DNA, the CDR3 is TGTGCCAGCAGCTTGGTTTCGGGACCCCGGAAGGTTCAAAGGATGAACACTGAAGCTTTCTTT.

This clonotype has more than one count but fewer than ten. The V and J genes are TRBV2 and TRBJ1-3; unclear D gene. Per germline, CDR1 SNHLY and CDR2 FYNNEI. The CDR3 contains 15 residues. V lost 4 bases to trimming and J lost 9 bases, with 19 bases between them. The CDR3 loop reads CASSGESPAGGTIYF. CDR3 DNA sequence: TGTGCCAGCAGTGGGGAATCCCCGGCGGGTGGCACCATATATTTT.

This clonotype was seen at least ten times. This chain joins TRBV28 and TRBJ1-1, with no clear D. Trimming removed 6 bases from V and 5 bases from J, with 10 bases in between. The CDR3 runs to 12 residues. The germline CDR1 and CDR2 sequences are MDHEN and SYDVKM. The DNA of the CDR3 is TGTGCCAGCAGACCTGGACGGACTGAAGCTTTCTTT. Its protein is CASRPGRTEAFF.

This clonotype has only a few counts. V gene TRBV7-9 combines with J gene TRBJ2-6, with D maybe TRBD1 (6 bases). CDR3 length: 19 residues. Germline CDR1 SEHNR, CDR2 FQNEAQ (reference sequence). Trimming left V 4 bases short and J 0 bases short, with 19 bases between. CDR3 sequence reads: CASSSGETDSLSGANVLTF. The CDR3 DNA reads as TGTGCCAGCAGCTCCGGAGAAACGGACAGCCTCTCTGGGGCCAACGTCCTGACTTTC.

Turning to this clonotype: At one boundary the junction diverges from the germline segment, which might be a read error. The chain couples TRBV14 to TRBJ1-1, with D hard to call. Germline CDR1 is SGHDN and CDR2 is FVKESK. This CDR3 has 16 residues. The DNA for the CDR3 is TGTGCCAGCAGCCAAGATATTGGACGGGTGAACACTGAAGCCTTCTTT. It yields the protein CASSQDIGRVNTEAFF.

V and J are TRBV11-2 and TRBJ1-6; D gene uncertain. Germline loops: CDR1 SGHAT, CDR2 FQNNGV. V shed 4 bases and J shed 7 bases, with 14 bases lying between them. This CDR3 spans 15 amino acids. CDR3 amino acids: CASSSPDGGNSPLHF. The CDR3 coding sequence is TGTGCCAGCAGCTCCCCCGACGGAGGAAATTCACCCCTCCACTTT.

V gene TRBV10-1 combines with J gene TRBJ2-5; 9 nucleotides line up with TRBD2. The germline CDR1 and CDR2 sequences are WNHNN and SYGVQD (reference sequence). V shed 2 bases, J shed 5 bases, and the junction held 3 bases outside the gene matches. The CDR3 length is 14 residues. The CDR3 reads CASSEPGLAETQYF. The CDR3 DNA sequence: TGCGCCAGCAGTGAGCCCGGACTAGCGGAGACCCAGTACTTC.

This clonotype was seen only a few times. V gene TRBV6-1 combines with J gene TRBJ2-7; possibly TRBD1 for D (5 bases). Looked up from germline, CDR1 is MNHNS and CDR2 is SASEGT. Trimming took 5 bases from V and 1 from J, leaving 21 bases between them. This CDR3 contains 17 residues. This CDR3 is CASSSVLTATRSYEQYF. CDR3 DNA: TGTGCCAGCAGTTCCGTTTTGACAGCCACAAGGTCCTACGAGCAGTACTTC.

This chain joins TRBV28 and TRBJ1-5; 8 bases map to TRBD1. This CDR3 is built from 15 residues. CDR1 and CDR2 (germline): MDHEN, SYDVKM. Trimming removed 2 bases from V and 5 bases from J; junction bases left unmatched: 5. The DNA for the CDR3 is TGTGCCAGCAGTTTAGGGGACAGGCAACATCAGCCCCAGCATTTT. Its protein is CASSLGDRQHQPQHF.

This clonotype was detected a few times. The chain employs TRBV12-3 or TRBV12-4 and TRBJ2-5; 11 positions match TRBD2. The CDR3 is made up of 17 amino acids. V lost 6 bases, J lost 5 bases, and 14 bases stayed unmatched. The CDR3 coding sequence is TGTGCCAGCAGGGGGGGGCTCCTAGCGGGAGGTTCGGAGACCCAGTACTTC. Its translation is CASRGGLLAGGSETQYF.

The chain employs TRBV10-3 and TRBJ2-6, with 10 bases matching TRBD1. V lost 5 bases and J lost 4; bases outside the gene matches: 14. This CDR3 spans 19 amino acids. The V gene's germline CDR1 is ENHRY and CDR2 SYGVKD. The CDR3 sequence is CAISLRGTGASVGANVLTF. The CDR3 DNA follows: TGTGCCATCAGTCTCCGTGGGACAGGGGCGTCCGTCGGGGCCAACGTCCTGACTTTC.

This clonotype was seen repeatedly, ten times or more. The rearrangement links TRBV28 to TRBJ2-1, with 7 nucleotides matching TRBD2. Germline V gene data show CDR1 as MDHEN and CDR2 as SYDVKM. Trimming took 7 bases from V and 4 from J; bases not matched to a gene: 13. The CDR3 is made up of 16 amino acids. The CDR3, as DNA: TGTGCCAGCAAAGAAAGTGGGGGACTACTGTACAATGAGCAGTTCTTC. This encodes CASKESGGLLYNEQFF. Full variable domain (remainder filled in from reference TRBV28 and TRBJ2-1): DVKVTQSSRYLVKRTGEKVFLECVQDMDHENMFWYRQDPGLGLRLIYFSYDVKMKEKGDIPEGYSVSREKKERFSLILESASTNQTSMYLCASKESGGLLYNEQFFGPGTRLTVL.

V is TRBV9 and J is TRBJ2-2; D is undetermined. The germline V and J ends were trimmed by 4 bases and 5 bases, with 12 bases remaining between them. Germline V gene lookup returns CDR1 SGDLS and CDR2 YYNGEE. This CDR3 region has 14 residues. CDR3 nucleotide sequence: TGTGCCAGCAGCCCTTTCGACTTAACCGGGGAGCTGTTTTTT. This translates into CASSPFDLTGELFF.

This clonotype was seen many times. The V and J genes are TRBV7-9 and TRBJ2-1, with a tentative D call TRBD2 (6 bases). V lost 1 base to trimming and J lost 2 bases, with 6 bases between them. This CDR3 is 14 amino acids long. Germline V gene sequence: CDR1 SEHNR, CDR2 FQNEAQ (reference sequence). The CDR3 loop is CASSLVAAYNEQFF. The CDR3 bases are TGTGCCAGCAGCTTAGTAGCGGCCTACAATGAGCAGTTCTTC.

This chain links TRBV6-2 or TRBV6-3 with TRBJ2-7; weak D call: TRBD1 (6 bases). The CDR3 spans 13 residues. Germline V gene sequence: CDR1 MNHEY, CDR2 SVGEGT. The DNA of the CDR3 is TGTGCTACAACAGGGTCTACCCCTCACGAGCAGTACTTC. This encodes CATTGSTPHEQYF.

This clonotype was found many times. This rearrangement joins TRBV10-3 to TRBJ2-7; D is possibly TRBD1 (7 bases). This CDR3 is 15 amino acids long. Germline V CDR1 and CDR2: ENHRY, SYGVKD. V was clipped by 4 bases and J by 3 bases, with 16 bases between them. In DNA, the CDR3 is TGTGCCATCAGTGGCGCGCGGGACAGCCACTACGAGCAGTACTTC. This gives the protein CAISGARDSHYEQYF.

V is TRBV20-1 and J is TRBJ2-1; 8 positions match TRBD2. With 5 bases clipped from V and 7 bases from J, the junction kept 16 bases outside the gene matches. Germline-derived CDR1 and CDR2 are DFQATT and SNEGSKA (reference sequence). This CDR3 has 16 amino acids. The CDR3: CSAVPSGREVMNEQFF. The DNA of the CDR3 is TGCAGTGCTGTTCCATCGGGGCGGGAGGTTATGAATGAGCAGTTCTTC.

Note on this clonotype: Compared with germline, one end of the junction differs, possibly owing to a read error. The chain has TRBV11-3 and TRBJ2-1, with TRBD1 as a possible D gene (5 bases). The germline gives CDR1 SGHNT, CDR2 YENEEA. The CDR3 runs to 13 residues. The DNA of the CDR3 is TGCGCCAGCAGTTCGGACAATGACAATGAGCAGTCCTTC. It codes for CASSSDNDNEQSF.

V and J are TRBV19 and TRBJ2-1; D is uncertain. The CDR3 contains 13 residues. CDR1 and CDR2 from the germline V gene are LNHDA and SQIVND (reference sequence). Trimming took off 1 base at V and 8 bases at J, with 9 bases between the two ends. Here the CDR3 DNA reads TGTGCCAGTAGTATAGGTGGGTACGATGAGCAGTTCTTC. Protein sequence: CASSIGGYDEQFF.

Details on this clonotype: This clone may be a read error of a much larger clone one base away. V and J are TRBV11-3 and TRBJ2-1; TRBD1 matches 9 bases. This CDR3 spans 15 amino acids. Germline CDR1 is SGHNT and CDR2 is YENEEA. As DNA, the CDR3 is TGTGCCAGCAGCTTAGGACAGGGGGGCTACAATGAGCGGTTCTTC. It codes for CASSLGQGGYNERFF.

Details on this clonotype: A much larger clone sits a single nucleotide away, making a read error possible. DNA for the CDR3: TGTACCACCAGTGCCACTAATGAGCAGTTCTTC. Amino acid sequence: CTTSATNEQFF. The rearrangement joins TRBV24-1 to TRBJ2-1; D unresolved. Germline V gene data show CDR1 as KGHDR and CDR2 as SFDVKD. The CDR3 length is 11 residues.

Points on this clonotype: This may stem from a read error, because a much larger clone lies one nucleotide away. This chain joins TRBV30 and TRBJ1-2, with D hard to call. CDR3 length equals 13 residues. Per the germline V gene, CDR1 is GTSNPN and CDR2 is SVGIG (reference sequence). The CDR3: CAWKVRSSYGYAF. The DNA of the CDR3 is TGTGCCTGGAAGGTGAGGAGTTCCTATGGCTACGCCTTC.

This clonotype was observed a few times. This rearrangement joins TRBV3-1 to TRBJ1-1; D gene ambiguous. The CDR3 is 12 amino acids. Trimming took off 4 bases at V and 6 bases at J, with 9 bases between the two ends. The germline gives CDR1 LGHDT, CDR2 YNNKEL (reference sequence). In DNA, the CDR3 is TGTGCCAGCAGCCCCGACCGGTCTGAAGCTTTCTTT. It specifies CASSPDRSEAFF.

The rearrangement joins TRBV5-1 to TRBJ2-7, with D perhaps TRBD2 (7 bases). Germline V gives CDR1 SGHRS, CDR2 YFSETQ. The CDR3 contains 15 residues. Trimming stripped 4 bases from V and 2 bases from J, with 16 bases between. The CDR3 coding sequence is TGCGCCAGCAGCCGGATTAGAGGGGGGGCCTACGAGCAGTACTTC. Translating gives CASSRIRGGAYEQYF.